In this sample, the clone carrying this TCR beta chain turned up a few times. Its matching antigen is unknown. Germline CDR1 SGHTA, CDR2 FQGNSA. The V and J ends lost 3 bases and 4 bases, in that order; junction bases with no gene match: 9. This CDR3 is 15 amino acids long. TCRB transcripts that were expressed got sequenced, as all of the isolated RNA had been reverse transcribed. The method was immunoSEQ multiplex PCR; TCRdb's version includes in-frame clones alone and lacks a portion of them. The repertoire includes some 350,000 clones, 8% to 10% of them detected once, and about 0.6% sits in the top ten. These data belong to a study of beta chain features in type 1 diabetes. Study as a whole: In age, gender and cell yields, patients were similar to healthy donors. The study, taken as a whole, reports: The study found that naive, central memory and Treg TCRB repertoires appeared more similar in patients than in healthy donors. Across all four CD4+ subsets, people with type 1 diabetes showed modestly shorter TCRB CDR3s.

Sorting based on CD45RO/CCR7/CD25/CD127/CD95/CD27 separated CD4+ naive, central memory, regulatory and stem cell-like memory cells. Populations isolated by sorting all had purity greater than 95%. Specimen: central memory CD4+ T cells from blood. The receptor's source is a man aged 30-40 years with type 1 diabetes. The V gene is TRBV7-2, the J gene TRBJ2-7; 7 bases line up with TRBD1. CDR3 in DNA: TGTGCCAGCAGCTTCACCGGGACAGAGAATTACGAGCAGTACTTC. The encoded protein is CASSFTGTENYEQYF.